The entry below gives a single TCR beta chain sequence along with its context. Its cognate antigen is unknown. The method was immunoSEQ multiplex PCR; TCRdb's version includes in-frame clones alone and lacks a portion of them. Here the sample spans 100,000 to 150,000 clones, 80% to 90% being singletons. This sample is part of a study of T cell responses to AZD1222 COVID-19 vaccine. Study-level information: Pooling covered second doses at about 4 or about 12 weeks.

Study results and caveats: Every sample of the repertoires postdated the peak T cell response. Females made up more of the donors, who were largely white British, and clonal diversity may have come out too low.

The material sequenced was peripheral blood, taken on day 0 of AZD1222 vaccination. This receptor was obtained from an adult in good health.

CDR3 residues: CASSSYSGANVLTF. In nucleotides, the CDR3 is TGTGCCAGCAGTTCCTACTCTGGGGCCAACGTCCTGACTTTC. J is TRBJ2-6 and V is TRBV28; no reliable D call. The V end lost 4 bases, the J end lost 0 bases, and 4 bases lay between the germline ends. The CDR3 has 14 amino acids. Germline CDR1 MDHEN, CDR2 SYDVKM.